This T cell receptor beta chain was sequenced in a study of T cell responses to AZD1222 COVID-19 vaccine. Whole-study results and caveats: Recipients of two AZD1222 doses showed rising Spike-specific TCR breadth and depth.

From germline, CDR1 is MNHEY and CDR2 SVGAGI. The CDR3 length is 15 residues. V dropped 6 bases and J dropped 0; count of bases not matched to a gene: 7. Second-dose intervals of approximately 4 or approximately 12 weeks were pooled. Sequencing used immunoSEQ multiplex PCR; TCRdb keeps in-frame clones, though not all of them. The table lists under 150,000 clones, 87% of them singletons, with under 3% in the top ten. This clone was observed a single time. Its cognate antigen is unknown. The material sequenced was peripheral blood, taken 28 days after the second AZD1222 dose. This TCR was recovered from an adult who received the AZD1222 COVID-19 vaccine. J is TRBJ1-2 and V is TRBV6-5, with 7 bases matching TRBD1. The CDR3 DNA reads TGTGCCAGCAGAAAACCGGGACAGACTAACTATGGCTACACCTTC. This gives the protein CASRKPGQTNYGYTF.